Presented here are 3 T cell receptor beta chains from one specimen sequenced in a study of vaccination and CD4 T cells after COVID-19. Treatment specified: approximately nine-day PBMC culture with coronavirus spike peptide pools or control peptides (ViraFEST assay). The Oncomine TCR Beta short-read assay was applied to DNA of cultured CD4+ T cells. One entry per CDR3 protein results from TCRdb running MiXCR on the PCR reads. The sample contains some 15,000 distinct CDR3 sequences, around 70% of which appear only once. No cognate antigen is known for these TCRs. What was sequenced was CD4+ T cells from blood, cultured in vitro. The receptor source for this set is a human donor who had recovered from COVID-19.

The V gene is TRBV20-1, the J gene TRBJ1-2; D possibly corresponds to TRBD1 (6 bases). Germline V gene data show CDR1 as DFQATT and CDR2 as SNEGSKA (reference sequence). CDR3 length: 15 residues. Trimming stripped 0 bases from V and 5 bases from J, with 16 bases between. The CDR3 is CSARDQGPTLYGYTF. The CDR3 region has the DNA TGCAGTGCTAGAGATCAGGGGCCGACGCTGTATGGCTACACCTTC.

The chain uses TRBV28 and TRBJ1-2, with D hard to call. The V end lost 3 bases, the J end lost 4 bases, and 9 bases lay between the germline ends. Germline CDR1 is MDHEN and CDR2 is SYDVKM. This CDR3 spans 13 amino acids. CDR3 loop: CASSLTSFYGYTF. The CDR3 DNA sequence: TGTGCCAGCAGTTTGACGAGTTTCTATGGCTACACCTTC.

V gene TRBV20-1 combines with J gene TRBJ2-2; no clear D gene. Trimming removed 5 bases from V and 8 bases from J, with 9 bases in between. The CDR3 is made up of 11 amino acids. CDR1 is DFQATT, CDR2 SNEGSKA, per germline (reference sequence). CDR3: CSAGPLGELFF. The DNA for the CDR3 is TGCAGTGCTGGCCCTCTTGGGGAGCTGTTTTTT.